This note documents a single T cell receptor beta chain sequence. As yet, its antigen is unknown. TCRdb's copy holds only in-frame clones and misses some; the assay was immunoSEQ multiplex PCR. The sample includes 90,000 to 150,000 clones, about 93% of them seen just once. This sample was included in a study of graft-versus-host responses after intestinal transplantation. The overall study: After anti-thymocyte globulin induction, recipients took tacrolimus and steroids for 2 to 3 years.

Findings of the study overall: Peak levels of circulating GvH clones tracked with early post-transplant HvG declines. GvH clones were identified in recipient marrow, with some first appearing in ileum or blood. Where graft-donor T cell macrochimerism was present, patients had high graft-versus-host to host-versus-graft clonal ratios in allografts.

CDR3 length equals 14 residues. Trimming cost V 8 bases and J 0 bases, with 11 bases left between them. The germline V gene has CDR1 MDHEN and CDR2 SYDVKM. Sequenced here: unstimulated CD4+ T cells sorted from spleen or lymph node cells, sampled before intestinal transplant. V and J are TRBV28 and TRBJ1-3; D is unresolved. The clonotype originates from a human donor who received an intestinal transplant. CDR3 bases: TGTGCCAGCGAACCGGGTCCCTCTGGAAACACCATATATTTT. Translation: CASEPGPSGNTIYF.